These 10 T cell receptor beta chains were sequenced from one sample in a study of shared clonotypes between healthy human individuals. Naive CD8 cells, CD45RO-negative and positively selected for CCR7, excluded terminally differentiated effector memory CD45RA+ cells. Clones were sequenced by immunoSEQ multiplex PCR, and TCRdb holds only the in-frame ones, with some missing. The sample lists approximately 720,000 clones, 92% occurring once. Sequencing used naive CD8+ T cells sorted from blood. The receptors originated from a man aged 30 to 45 in good health.

This clone appeared a few times. The rearrangement links TRBV19 to TRBJ2-1; 10 bases fit TRBD1. The CDR3 is 15 residues long. Per germline, CDR1 LNHDA and CDR2 SQIVND (reference sequence). With V trimmed by 6 bases and J by 4 bases, 6 bases remained unmatched. CDR3 in DNA: TGTGCCAGTAGCCGTGGGACAGGGGAATACAATGAGCAGTTCTTC. This encodes CASSRGTGEYNEQFF.

This rearrangement joins TRBV2 to TRBJ2-2, with 9 nucleotides matching TRBD2. There are 14 residues in the CDR3. Trimming at V came to 4 bases and at J to 6 bases, leaving 3 bases not matched to a gene. Germline loops: CDR1 SNHLY, CDR2 FYNNEI. CDR3 sequence reads: CASSGGRAPGELFF. Here the CDR3 DNA reads TGTGCCAGCAGTGGCGGGAGGGCCCCCGGGGAGCTGTTTTTT.

This rearrangement joins TRBV7-9 to TRBJ2-7; D is tentatively TRBD1 or TRBD2 (5 bases each). The CDR3 spans 15 residues. The germline V gene encodes CDR1 SEHNR and CDR2 FQNEAQ (reference sequence). Trimming removed 5 bases from V and 0 bases from J, with 14 bases in between. In DNA, the CDR3 is TGTGCCAGCAGCGGGGACCGCGATAGCTCCTACGAGCAGTACTTC. Its protein is CASSGDRDSSYEQYF.

The gene calls are TRBV4-1 and TRBJ2-1; possibly TRBD2 for D (7 bases). The CDR3 sequence is 13 residues long. Trimming left V 8 bases short and J 3 bases short, with 11 bases between. Per germline, CDR1 MGHRA and CDR2 YSYEKL. The CDR3 coding sequence is TGCGCCAGCGAGGGGGAGGGCTACAATGAGCAGTTCTTC. The encoded protein is CASEGEGYNEQFF.

This chain links TRBV4-1 with TRBJ1-2; D is uncertain. The CDR3 extends over 11 amino acids. From germline, CDR1 is MGHRA and CDR2 YSYEKL. Trimming pared 6 bases from V and 4 bases from J, leaving 6 bases between. CDR3 DNA: TGCGCCAGCAGGGGCCTCTATGGCTACACCTTC. This translates into CASRGLYGYTF.

This clone appeared a single time. This sequence joins TRBV5-4 and TRBJ2-5; the match to TRBD1 covers 7 bases. V dropped 4 bases and J dropped 3; count of bases not matched to a gene: 12. Germline V gives CDR1 SGHNT, CDR2 YYREEE (reference sequence). The CDR3 runs 16 residues. In DNA, the CDR3 is TGTGCCAGCAGCCCCCACCACAGACAGGGAGAAGAGACCCAGTACTTC. Protein product: CASSPHHRQGEETQYF.

This sequence joins TRBV6-1 and TRBJ2-1; 7 bases are a match to TRBD2. V lost 5 bases to trimming and J lost 14 bases; unmatched junction nucleotides: 12. Per germline, CDR1 MNHNS and CDR2 SASEGT. The CDR3 is 13 residues long. The CDR3 DNA follows: TGTGCCAGCAGTATGACCGATCCGGGACTAAAGTTCTTC. Translation: CASSMTDPGLKFF.

The V and J genes are TRBV7-9 and TRBJ2-7; D perhaps matches TRBD2 (5 bases). Germline lookup yields CDR1 SEHNR and CDR2 FQNEAQ (reference sequence). The CDR3 runs to 15 residues. V was shortened by 2 bases and J by 4 bases, with 15 bases between the two germline ends. CDR3 DNA: TGTGCCAGCAGCTTAAGTTCCGGACTTGGTTACGAGCAGTACTTC. Its translation: CASSLSSGLGYEQYF. The variable domain in full, completed from reference TRBV7-9 and TRBJ2-7, reads DTGVSQNPRHKITKRGQNVTFRCDPISEHNRLYWYRQTLGQGPEFLTYFQNEAQLEKSRLLSDRFSAERPKGSFSTLEIQRTEQGDSAMYLCASSLSSGLGYEQYFGPGTRLTVT.

The V gene is TRBV28, the J gene TRBJ2-1; D might be TRBD2 (6 bases). V was trimmed by 3 bases and J by 4 bases, leaving 13 bases between them. Germline V CDR1 and CDR2: MDHEN, SYDVKM. The CDR3 runs to 15 residues. The DNA of the CDR3 is TGTGCCAGCAGTTTGGACGGGAGTGTGTACAATGAGCAGTTCTTC. Translation: CASSLDGSVYNEQFF.

The rearrangement joins TRBV7-2 to TRBJ2-4; D uncertain. V was shortened by 1 base and J by 0 bases, with 4 bases between the two germline ends. The CDR3 has 14 residues. Germline CDR1 and CDR2: SGHTA and FQGNSA. The CDR3 DNA sequence: TGTGCCAGCAGCTTAGGCCTAGCCAAAAACATTCAGTACTTC. It codes for CASSLGLAKNIQYF.